This entry features one T cell receptor beta chain sequence. This clone's antigen is unknown. No much larger clonotype is one base removed from it; base qualities were not supplied. The donors were included in the validation cohort of some 110 subjects, a group kept apart from the roughly 730-subject first cohort. This record comes from a study of cytomegalovirus exposure and HLA in healthy donors (dated by TCRdb to between 2016 and 2019). Context from the whole study: A later analysis indicated that the roughly 130 validation repertoires were generated on the platform also employed for the roughly 730 repertoires of the first cohort. The study was designed to test whether signatures of past pathogen exposure could be identified by cataloging public T cell receptors. Along with the approximately 700-subject first cohort, a separate validation cohort of over a hundred different subjects was used. To predict cytomegalovirus infection status, the study brought together high-throughput TCR immunosequencing, statistical association of individual TCRs with disease status, and machine learning. The research as a whole found: Three of the identified cytomegalovirus-associated TCR beta chains were confirmed in vitro to be specific for cytomegalovirus antigens. The study gave a list of 150 to 200 TCR beta chains associated with cytomegalovirus. The authors suggested that the approach could potentially be generalized to other disease states and immunological phenotypes. Across donors, most TCR sequences were observed very rarely, whereas some public TCRs were present in many individuals. The classifier was reported to diagnose cytomegalovirus status with high specificity and sensitivity in both the original cohort and the validation cohort. A later analysis had no HLA typing for the validation cohort, so co-occurrence there was scored across all 130 or so repertoires. Of the cluster scores, around 95% were above 0 in a later analysis, which found that TCRs clustered in the first cohort also tended to co-occur in the approximately 120 validation repertoires.

The library was prepared using the immunoSEQ multiplex PCR assay. The study's own analysis went as follows. A statistical classification framework was built for diagnosing cytomegalovirus status from the catalog of TCR beta chain sequences. Imported from immuneACCESS, the table was reduced by TCRdb to in-frame sequences with V and J called. These copies leave out some clones; in studies compared against another copy, an unresolved V gene accounts for under half, and the cause of the remainder is not known. V, J and clone size are taken as reported in that table, and D and trimming were inferred from the DNA itself. The table for this sample lists about 110,000 clones; 70% to 85% of them were counted only once. The biggest ten clones account for roughly 3% of the sample. Input material: PBMCs. This clonotype originated in a woman under 30 in good health and CMV-seronegative.

The nucleotide sequence reads TGTGCCGCAGCGGGTGGGGCCGTAGCAGATACGCAGTATTTT. Translated, it reads CAAAGGAVADTQYF. The rearrangement joined TRBV11-1 to TRBJ2-3, and the D gene may be TRBD2, 6 bases matching. The CDR3 runs 14 residues from the cysteine to the phenylalanine. Only the CDR3 part of the read is kept: 42 bases, read in frame from the first base. V lost 11 bases and J lost 4 bases; the stretch between them is 19 bases long. Per the germline V gene (reference sequence), SGHAT is the CDR1 and FQDESV is the CDR2.